The 4 T cell receptor beta chains listed next were all sequenced from one sample in a study of T cell responses to AZD1222 COVID-19 vaccine. Generated by immunoSEQ multiplex PCR, the TCRdb table keeps only in-frame clones and is missing some. Of about 160,000 clones listed, 88% are singletons. Sample: peripheral blood, taken on day 0 of AZD1222 vaccination. These receptors originate from an adult in good health.

The chain couples TRBV5-1 to TRBJ1-5, with 8 bases identical to TRBD1. This CDR3 contains 14 residues. J lost 4 bases, V lost 3 bases, and 3 bases had no gene match. Germline V lookup: CDR1 SGHRS, CDR2 YFSETQ. CDR3 in amino acids: CASSSGQGNQPQHF. CDR3 DNA: TGCGCCAGCAGCTCCGGACAGGGTAATCAGCCCCAGCATTTT.

V gene TRBV28 combines with J gene TRBJ1-6; 8 bases fit TRBD1. V shed 5 bases and J 7 bases; nucleotides not matched to a gene: 19. CDR3 length equals 19 residues. The germline V gene encodes CDR1 MDHEN and CDR2 SYDVKM. The CDR3 protein is CASSTDRDWVVTGNSPLHF. CDR3 nucleotides: TGTGCCAGCAGTACGGACAGGGACTGGGTGGTAACGGGAAATTCACCCCTCCACTTT.

The DNA for the CDR3 is TGTGCCAGCCGAGAACAGGTTCTTGTCGATTCACCCCTCCACTTT. The encoded protein is CASREQVLVDSPLHF. The genes are TRBV11-1 and TRBJ1-6, with TRBD1 as a possible D gene (5 bases). The CDR3 loop spans 15 amino acids. Germline loops: CDR1 SGHAT, CDR2 FQDESV (reference sequence). Deletions cut 8 bases from V and 8 bases from J, with 19 bases between.

The genes are TRBV5-1 and TRBJ2-1, with unresolved D. The CDR3 totals 14 residues. The germline V gene encodes CDR1 SGHRS and CDR2 YFSETQ. V lost 4 bases and J lost 7, with 15 bases in between. The CDR3 region has the DNA TGCGCCAGCAGCCCTATTGATTGGGGTAATGAGCAGTTCTTC. Translating it yields CASSPIDWGNEQFF.